A single sample is the source of the 29 T cell receptor beta chains below, sequenced in a study of T cell repertoires in cytomegalovirus infection. TCRdb processed the reads anew with MiXCR; each CDR3 protein has one entry. Found here are 900,000 to 950,000 distinct CDR3 sequences, roughly 30% of them singletons; the top ten hold roughly 12%. These receptors have no identified antigens. Here the sequenced sample was cultured CD8+ T cells from PBMCs, taken from culture after CMV antigen stimulation. The source of these receptors is a human donor in good health (CMV status not recorded). Some clones in this sample may be carry-over from other donors' samples.

The sample holds many counts of this clonotype. This chain links TRBV5-5 with TRBJ2-7, with D possibly TRBD2 on 5 matching bases. The CDR3 runs to 12 residues. Germline CDR1 SGHKS, CDR2 YYEKEE (reference sequence). V was shortened by 5 bases and J by 7 bases, with 13 bases between the two germline ends. The CDR3 sequence: CASRAGGPEQYF. Written as DNA, the CDR3 is TGTGCCAGCAGGGCGGGCGGTCCGGAGCAGTACTTC.

There are a few counts of this clonotype. CDR3 nucleotide sequence: TGTGCCAGCACCAACGGAGTGGGAGAGGGTCAACAGCCCCAGCATTTT. Encoded protein: CASTNGVGEGQQPQHF. J is TRBJ1-5 and V is TRBV2; D not resolved. This CDR3 comprises 16 residues. From germline, CDR1 is SNHLY and CDR2 FYNNEI. Between the trimmed V and J ends, which lost 7 bases and 7 bases, there was a span of 23 bases.

The rearrangement uses TRBV19 and TRBJ2-5; 8 nucleotides agree with TRBD2. The CDR3 loop spans 15 amino acids. Per the germline V gene, CDR1 is LNHDA and CDR2 is SQIVND (reference sequence). Trimming took 5 bases from V and 5 from J; bases not matched to a gene: 10. The CDR3 DNA reads TGTGCCAGTAGTTCGGGACTAGGCAATGTGGAGACCCAGTACTTC. This codes for CASSSGLGNVETQYF.

The CDR3 DNA sequence: TGTGCCAGCAGCTTAAGCCACAGCGAATATAGCAATCAGCCCCAGCATTTT. It codes for CASSLSHSEYSNQPQHF. The chain joins TRBV11-2 to TRBJ1-5, with D unresolved. Germline V lookup: CDR1 SGHAT, CDR2 FQNNGV. The V and J ends lost 2 bases and 0 bases respectively, with 14 bases between them. The CDR3 sequence is 17 residues long.

This clonotype was observed a few times. The V call is TRBV7-2, the J call TRBJ2-1, with 7 bases that match TRBD2. From germline, CDR1 is SGHTA and CDR2 FQGNSA. The CDR3 spans 13 residues. J gave up 4 bases and V 9 bases, and 6 bases lay outside the gene matches. The CDR3 nucleotides read TGTGCCAGTGGCGGGGGAGATTACAATGAGCAGTTCTTC. This gives the protein CASGGGDYNEQFF. Together with reference TRBV7-2 and TRBJ2-1, the CDR3 gives the full variable domain: GAGVSQSPSNKVTEKGKDVELRCDPISGHTALYWYRQSLGQGLEFLIYFQGNSAPDKSGLPSDRFSAERTGGSVSTLTIQRTQQEDSAVYLCASGGGDYNEQFFGPGTRLTVL.

This clonotype came up a few times. V usage is TRBV7-6 and J usage is TRBJ1-1, with 8 bases identical to TRBD1. With V trimmed by 3 bases and J by 3 bases, 9 bases remained unmatched. The CDR3 loop spans 16 amino acids. Germline V gives CDR1 SGHVS, CDR2 FNYEAQ. The CDR3 here is CASSFPRTGSDTEAFF. The CDR3 DNA reads as TGTGCCAGCAGCTTTCCAAGGACAGGGTCGGACACTGAAGCTTTCTTT.

In its sample, this clonotype was seen a few times. At one end, the junction sequence differs from germline, possibly due to a read error. The genes are TRBV7-7 and TRBJ2-2, with 8 bases that match TRBD2. CDR3 length: 16 amino acids. Per the germline V gene, CDR1 is SSHAT and CDR2 is FNYEAQ (reference sequence). CDR3 loop: CASSLAGTLNTGELFF. In nucleotides, the CDR3 is TGTGCTAGCAGCTTAGCGGGGACTCTAAACACCGGGGAGCTGTTTTTT. The full variable domain, rest sourced from reference TRBV7-7 and TRBJ2-2, is GAGVSQSPRYKVTKRGQDVTLRCDPISSHATLYWYQQALGQGPEFLTYFNYEAQPDKSGLPSDRFSAERPEGSISTLTIQRTEQRDSAMYRCASSLAGTLNTGELFFGEGSRLTVL.

A few counts support this clonotype. The V gene is TRBV19, the J gene TRBJ1-5, with D maybe TRBD1 (6 bases). The ends were cut back, 5 bases at V and 2 bases at J, with 16 bases in the middle. The CDR3 runs to 16 residues. Germline CDR1 is LNHDA and CDR2 is SQIVND (reference sequence). The CDR3, as DNA: TGTGCCAGTAGTCCGAGACAGGTTTCGGGCAATCAGCCCCAGCATTTT. It encodes CASSPRQVSGNQPQHF.

This clonotype showed up just once. A single base separates this from a much larger clone, so it may be a read error. The chain has TRBV7-2 and TRBJ1-5; D possibly corresponds to TRBD1 (6 bases). The CDR3 has 15 residues. The germline CDR1 and CDR2 sequences are SGHTA and FQGNSA. Here the CDR3 DNA reads TGTGCCAGCAGCCCCGAGTGGGGGGACAATCAGACCCAGCATTTT. Its translation: CASSPEWGDNQTQHF. The entire variable domain, with the rest obtained from reference TRBV7-2 and TRBJ1-5, is as follows: GAGVSQSPSNKVTEKGKDVELRCDPISGHTALYWYRQSLGQGLEFLIYFQGNSAPDKSGLPSDRFSAERTGGSVSTLTIQRTQQEDSAVYLCASSPEWGDNQTQHFGDGTRLSIL.

This clonotype was counted only a few times. The gene calls are TRBV6-1 and TRBJ2-7; tentatively, D is TRBD1 or TRBD2 (5 bases each). The germline V gene has CDR1 MNHNS and CDR2 SASEGT. The CDR3 length is 18 residues. Trimming pared 1 base from V and 3 bases from J, leaving 22 bases between. CDR3: CASSEEWGVYAGNYEQYV. The CDR3 nucleotides read TGTGCCAGCAGTGAAGAATGGGGAGTATACGCAGGGAACTACGAGCAGTACGTC.

The DNA of the CDR3 is TGTGCCAGCAGTGAAGCGCTCCAGGTCCGAAGGACTGAAGCTTTCTTT. Residues: CASSEALQVRRTEAFF. The gene calls are TRBV6-1 and TRBJ1-1; D not certain. Germline assignment: CDR1 MNHNS and CDR2 SASEGT. The V and J ends lost 0 bases and 5 bases respectively, with 16 bases between them. This CDR3 is 16 amino acids long.

This clonotype was picked up a small number of times. The chain carries TRBV6-2 or TRBV6-3 and TRBJ2-7, with no clear D. V lost 2 bases and J 2 bases, leaving 7 bases between the germline ends. Per germline, CDR1 MNHEY and CDR2 SVGEGT. The CDR3 has 13 amino acids. CDR3 nucleotide sequence: TGTGCCAGCAGTTACGGGAAGGCCTACGAGCAGTACGTC. Translating gives CASSYGKAYEQYV.

The chain couples TRBV7-9 to TRBJ2-3; TRBD1 matches 7 bases. V lost 5 bases, J lost 0 bases, and 17 bases stayed unmatched. The CDR3 spans 19 residues. The germline V gene encodes CDR1 SEHNR and CDR2 FQNEAQ (reference sequence). CDR3 residues: CASSTRIIPGQSSTDTQYF. The CDR3 DNA reads TGTGCCAGCAGCACTAGAATCATACCGGGACAGTCTAGCACAGATACGCAGTATTTT.

A remark on this clonotype: Since a much larger clone is just one base distant, this may be a read error. The chain links TRBV7-9 to TRBJ1-2; D is unresolved. This CDR3 spans 14 amino acids. Germline loops: CDR1 SEHNR, CDR2 FQNEAQ (reference sequence). This CDR3 reads CVSSLGPNNYGYTF. The CDR3 coding sequence is TGTGTCAGCAGCTTAGGTCCGAATAACTATGGCTACACCTTC.

The chain recombines TRBV6-6 with TRBJ1-5; 8 nucleotides line up with TRBD1. The CDR3 loop spans 16 amino acids. The germline gives CDR1 MNHNY, CDR2 SVGAGI (reference sequence). The V and J ends lost 5 bases and 2 bases, in that order; junction bases with no gene match: 8. The CDR3 region has the DNA TGTGCCAGCAGTCCCTGGGACAGGTTCGGCAATCAGCCCCAGCATTTT. Protein sequence: CASSPWDRFGNQPQHF.

The chain carries TRBV19 and TRBJ2-6; TRBD1 matches at 8 bases. CDR1 and CDR2 (germline): LNHDA, SQIVND (reference sequence). The CDR3 extends over 17 amino acids. V dropped 7 bases and J dropped 0; count of bases not matched to a gene: 8. The CDR3 region is CASIADRASSGANVLTF. The CDR3 DNA reads TGTGCCAGTATTGCGGACAGGGCTTCCTCTGGGGCCAACGTCCTGACTTTC.

This clonotype was counted a few times. The rearrangement links TRBV11-2 to TRBJ2-2; 14 bases fit TRBD2. The V and J ends lost 5 bases and 1 base, in that order; junction bases with no gene match: 3. The length of the CDR3 is 17 residues. Germline loops: CDR1 SGHAT, CDR2 FQNNGV. In DNA form, the CDR3 reads TGTGCCAGCAGCCTCGGGACTAGCGGGAGGAACACCGGGGAGCTGTTTTTT. Translated, it gives CASSLGTSGRNTGELFF.

The V and J genes are TRBV20-1 and TRBJ2-1; D is perhaps TRBD2 (6 bases). Germline V CDR1 and CDR2: DFQATT, SNEGSKA (reference sequence). This CDR3 is 14 amino acids long. Between the trimmed V and J ends, which lost 3 bases and 0 bases, there was a span of 9 bases. CDR3 coding DNA: TGCAGTGCTAGGGACGGGAGCTCCTACAATGAGCAGTTCTTC. It yields the protein CSARDGSSYNEQFF.

This clonotype was detected ten times or more. The chain couples TRBV12-3 or TRBV12-4 to TRBJ2-1; TRBD1 is a possible D gene (6 bases). Trimming pared 1 base from V and 5 bases from J, leaving 12 bases between. This CDR3 spans 15 amino acids. The CDR3 bases are TGTGCCAGCAGTTTAGACAGGGACCTAAACAATGAGCAGTTCTTC. Residues: CASSLDRDLNNEQFF.

V is TRBV7-8 and J is TRBJ2-7; no definite D call. The CDR3 consists of 16 residues. The V end lost 1 base, the J end lost 0 bases, and 13 bases lay between the germline ends. Germline values: CDR1 SGHVS, CDR2 FQNEAQ. CDR3 sequence (DNA): TGTGCCAGCAGCTTAGGGGCAGGACGAGGCTCCTACGAGCAGTACTTC. Translated, it gives CASSLGAGRGSYEQYF.

The chain couples TRBV14 to TRBJ2-3; 8 nucleotides align to TRBD1. This CDR3 has 17 residues. V gave up 1 base and J gave up 2 bases; unmatched junction bases: 8. In germline, CDR1 is SGHDN, CDR2 FVKESK. This chain's CDR3 is CASSQVGDRGYTDTQYF. The DNA for the CDR3 is TGTGCCAGCAGCCAAGTCGGAGACAGGGGTTACACAGATACGCAGTATTTT.

The chain recombines TRBV6-1 with TRBJ2-3; possibly TRBD2 for D (5 bases). Germline V gene sequence: CDR1 MNHNS, CDR2 SASEGT. The V and J ends lost 5 bases and 6 bases respectively, with 15 bases between them. This CDR3 is 14 amino acids long. The CDR3 loop is CASSPISEADTQYF. The CDR3, as DNA: TGTGCCAGCAGTCCAATTAGCGAGGCCGATACGCAGTATTTT.

This clonotype was observed a handful of times. The rearrangement joins TRBV6-5 to TRBJ1-1; D is ambiguous. CDR3 length: 14 amino acids. Trimming removed 0 bases from V and 2 bases from J, with 7 bases in between. In germline, CDR1 is MNHEY, CDR2 SVGAGI. CDR3 sequence reads: CASSYSMGNTEAFF. CDR3 in DNA: TGTGCCAGCAGTTACTCGATGGGCAACACTGAAGCTTTCTTT.

This clonotype has at least ten counts. The chain joins TRBV6-1 to TRBJ1-1, with TRBD1 matching over 7 bases. V dropped 2 bases and J dropped 1; count of bases not matched to a gene: 4. CDR1 and CDR2 (germline): MNHNS, SASEGT. The CDR3 consists of 15 residues. CDR3 coding DNA: TGTGCCAGCAGTGAATACGCAGGGGGGAACACTGAAGCTTTCTTT. Encoded protein: CASSEYAGGNTEAFF.

The rearrangement joins TRBV15 to TRBJ2-5; 8 nucleotides line up with TRBD1. The V gene's germline CDR1 is LNHNV and CDR2 YYDKDF (reference sequence). V lost 1 base to trimming and J lost 1 base; unmatched junction nucleotides: 5. CDR3 length: 16 residues. The CDR3 DNA reads TGTGCCACCAGCAGAGCCGGTACAGGGGGCCAAGAGACCCAGTACTTC. This translates into CATSRAGTGGQETQYF.

The genes are TRBV12-3 or TRBV12-4 and TRBJ1-1; D possibly corresponds to TRBD1 (5 bases). This CDR3 comprises 13 residues. V was cut by 2 bases and J by 5 bases, with 9 bases left in between. The CDR3 protein is CASSLTRGTEAFF. CDR3 nucleotides: TGTGCCAGCAGTTTAACGAGGGGAACTGAAGCTTTCTTT.

There are many counts of this clonotype. J is TRBJ1-1 and V is TRBV7-9; 7 bases are a match to TRBD1. Germline V CDR1 and CDR2: SEHNR, FQNEAQ (reference sequence). The CDR3 length is 16 residues. Trimming removed 1 base from V and 4 bases from J; junction bases left unmatched: 9. In DNA form, the CDR3 reads TGTGCCAGCAGCTTAGGAGGCAGGGGGTCGAGCACTGAAGCTTTCTTT. Protein product: CASSLGGRGSSTEAFF.

This clonotype has a handful of counts. The gene calls are TRBV5-4 and TRBJ1-2; D gene unclear. This CDR3 has 13 residues. Germline CDR1 reads SGHNT; CDR2 reads YYREEE (reference sequence). V was clipped by 4 bases and J by 4 bases, with 11 bases between them. The CDR3 DNA is TGTGCCAGCAGCGTTCAGGTTTTCTATGGCTACACCTTC. This codes for CASSVQVFYGYTF.

The chain has TRBV20-1 and TRBJ2-1; 9 nucleotides match TRBD2. From germline, CDR1 is DFQATT and CDR2 SNEGSKA (reference sequence). Trimming removed 3 bases from V and 3 bases from J; junction bases left unmatched: 6. CDR3 length: 15 residues. The DNA of the CDR3 is TGCAGTGCTAGGCCCAGCGGGGGGAACTACAATGAGCAGTTCTTC. This encodes CSARPSGGNYNEQFF.